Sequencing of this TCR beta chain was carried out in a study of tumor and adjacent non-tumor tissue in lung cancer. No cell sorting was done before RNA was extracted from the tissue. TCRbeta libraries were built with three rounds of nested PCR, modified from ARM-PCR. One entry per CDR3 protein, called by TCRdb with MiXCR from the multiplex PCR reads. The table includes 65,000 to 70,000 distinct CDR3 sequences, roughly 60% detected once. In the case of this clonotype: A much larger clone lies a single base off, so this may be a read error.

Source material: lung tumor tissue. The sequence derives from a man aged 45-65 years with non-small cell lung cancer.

The CDR3 DNA follows: TGTGCCAGCAGCACAGGGGGGTTGGAGACCCAGTACTTC. Protein product: CASSTGGLETQYF. This chain links TRBV14 with TRBJ2-5, with 8 bases lining up with TRBD1. Trimming removed 5 bases from V and 5 bases from J; junction bases left unmatched: 4. Germline loops: CDR1 SGHDN, CDR2 FVKESK. The CDR3 has 13 residues.